This T cell receptor beta chain originates from a study of blood T cell repertoires in COVID-19. For the study at large: The United States, Italy and Spain were the sources of the acute and convalescent COVID-19 samples. In each case, the material was cDNA or gDNA derived from T cells, B-cell-depleted T cells, or PBMCs.

The CDR3 contains 14 residues. Germline assignment: CDR1 SGHNT and CDR2 YYREEE (reference sequence). The V end lost 4 bases, the J end lost 11 bases, and 21 bases lay between the germline ends. Residents of 24 US areas, aged roughly 18 to 89 years, made up the participants. Original handling: Researchers report that nucleated cell counts were estimated from reference gene primer amplification. Produced via immunoSEQ multiplex PCR; TCRdb's table is partial and in-frame only. Clonal size and the V and J genes are those of that table, whereas D and trimming came from the DNA. The top ten hold more than 5% of the sample, which has under 150,000 clones, roughly 89% seen once.

The chain recombines TRBV5-4 with TRBJ1-1; D is possibly TRBD1 (6 bases). Sequenced sample: PBMCs or T cells enriched from blood (not recorded which). The sequence was collected from a woman in her 50s who had been exposed to COVID-19. The CDR3 region has the DNA TGTGCCAGCAGCCAGGGGAGCCGGTCCGGAGGTGCTTTCTTT. It yields the protein CASSQGSRSGGAFF. Full variable domain (outside the CDR3, taken from reference TRBV5-4 and TRBJ1-1): ETGVTQSPTHLIKTRGQQVTLRCSSQSGHNTVSWYQQALGQGPQFIFQYYREEENGRGNFPPRFSGLQFPNYSSELNVNALELDDSALYLCASSQGSRSGGAFFGQGTRLTVV.